What follows describes a single T cell receptor (beta chain). The data stem from a study of blood T cell repertoires in COVID-19. At the level of the study: T cells, B-cell-depleted T cells, or PBMCs provided the cDNA or gDNA that served as material.

This table comes from immunoSEQ multiplex PCR, and its TCRdb copy is limited to in-frame clones, with some not included. The sample shows about 79,000 clones, around 89% of them seen only once. The CDR3 length is 16 residues. Deletions cut 0 bases from V and 0 bases from J, with 8 bases between. Germline-derived CDR1 and CDR2 are SEHNR and FQNEAQ (reference sequence). The V gene is TRBV7-9, the J gene TRBJ1-4; unclear D gene. This sequence was found in a man in his sixties or seventies with active or convalescent COVID-19. Sequences were obtained from peripheral blood. The CDR3 spells CASSLAETATNEKLFF. CDR3 nucleotide sequence: TGTGCCAGCAGCTTAGCAGAAACTGCAACTAATGAAAAACTGTTTTTT.